Sequencing of this T cell receptor beta chain was carried out in a study of read filtering for tumor transcriptome and immune sequencing. The wider study: Patients were around 17 male and 13 to 15 female, mean age 65.9 years, range roughly 47 to 85. Overall study results and limits: Approximately 80% of IR-seq clonotypes had one read, totaling about 3.5% of reads; RNA-seq: 74.6% and 44.6%.

From about 400 ng of RNA, a library with molecular barcoded alpha/delta and beta/gamma adaptors was made. Via MiXCR, TCRdb re-called the reads, giving one row per CDR3 protein. The repertoire has tens of thousands of distinct CDR3 sequences, around a fifth of them found once; the top ten carry about 10%. Germline CDR1 KGHSY, CDR2 FQNENV. The V gene lost 2 bases and the J gene lost 7 bases, with 10 bases spanning the gap. The CDR3 consists of 13 residues. This clonotype appeared many times. Its target is not known. The chain recombines TRBV16 with TRBJ2-3; possibly TRBD2 for D (5 bases). This TCR was recovered from a donor older than 35 with multiple myeloma. Input material: a population of CD138-negative cells sorted from bone marrow. CDR3 bases: TGTGCCAGCAGCCAAGAGCGGAAATATACGCAGTATTTT. This translates into CASSQERKYTQYF. The full variable domain, in which reference TRBV16 and TRBJ2-3 provide the parts outside the CDR3, is GEEVAQTPKHLVRGEGQKAKLYCAPIKGHSYVFWYQQVLKNEFKFLISFQNENVFDETGMPKERFSAKCLPNSPCSLEIQATKLEDSAVYFCASSQERKYTQYFGPGTRLTVL.